The clone carrying this T cell receptor beta chain was detected a few times. This record comes from a study of T-cell memory formation after mild COVID-19. Across the whole study: TCR clusters mostly belonged to single donors.

The CDR3 runs 15 residues. V shed 6 bases and J shed 4 bases, with 18 bases lying between them. In germline, CDR1 is SGHVS, CDR2 FQNEAQ. Libraries for TCRalpha and TCRbeta carried sample barcodes and unique molecular identifiers via 5'RACE. TCRdb reanalysed the 5' RACE reads using MiXCR and keeps one entry per CDR3 protein. The sample lists hundreds of thousands of distinct CDR3 sequences; around a sixth were seen once. The specimen was PBMCs or a T cell subset sorted from them (not recorded which). The chain couples TRBV7-8 to TRBJ1-1; TRBD1 might be the D (5 bases). This receptor was obtained from an adult woman who had mild COVID-19 (a few samples of this study predate the infection). Cell type and time point are not known. The CDR3 sequence: CASRAGELVGTEAFF. DNA of the CDR3: TGTGCCAGCAGGGCGGGGGAACTGGTGGGCACTGAAGCTTTCTTT.